A selection of T cell receptor beta chains follows, all from one sample in a study of radiotherapy plus CTLA-4 blockade in lung cancer. Generated by immunoSEQ multiplex PCR, the TCRdb table keeps only in-frame clones and is missing some. This repertoire shows about 39,000 clones, 75% to 85% found once; its top ten account for 20% to 25%. Here the sequenced sample was peripheral blood, taken from a patient treated with radiotherapy plus ipilimumab. All receptors derive from a human donor with non-small cell lung cancer that progressed on radiotherapy plus ipilimumab. Each CDR3 is given with its conserved first and last residue. The D gene is left open where the match is weak. The size field is filled for only some rows; it gives once, few, many or a size class.

CASSEGQGSDTQYF	TGTGCCAGCAGTGAAGGACAGGGATCAGATACGCAGTATTTT	.	TRBJ2-3	TRBV6-1	TRBD1
CASSLAGGQETQYF	TGTGCCAGCAGCTTAGCCGGGGGGCAGGAGACCCAGTACTTC	.	TRBJ2-5	TRBV7-9	.
CSAATGRGIEKLLF	TGCAGCGCCGCGACAGGTCGGGGAATTGAAAAACTGCTTTTT	.	TRBJ1-4	TRBV29-1	.
CASSSTSGATDTQYF	TGTGCCAGTAGTTCAACTAGCGGGGCCACAGATACGCAGTATTTT	.	TRBJ2-3	TRBV19	TRBD2
CASSLPLAGGGEQFF	TGTGCCAGCAGCTTACCGCTAGCGGGGGGAGGTGAGCAGTTCTTC	.	TRBJ2-1	TRBV7-3	TRBD2
CAISEWDRDTEAFF	TGTGCCATCAGTGAGTGGGACAGGGACACTGAAGCTTTCTTT	.	TRBJ1-1	TRBV10-3	TRBD1
CASSLMASTDTQYF	TGTGCCAGCAGCTTAATGGCCAGCACAGATACGCAGTATTTT	.	TRBJ2-3	TRBV7-3	.
CASSQAPILLRLKETQYF	TGCGCCAGCAGCCAAGCCCCTATCCTCCTGCGACTAAAAGAGACCCAGTACTTC	.	TRBJ2-5	TRBV4-1	.
CASTEMGSGAAYGYTF	TGCGCCAGCACCGAAATGGGTTCAGGGGCGGCCTATGGCTACACCTTC	.	TRBJ1-2	TRBV5-1	.
CASSPSPGPLGSYGYTF	TGTGCCAGCTCACCATCCCCCGGCCCCCTAGGTTCCTATGGCTACACCTTC	.	TRBJ1-2	TRBV18	.
CASSSFGTGGPLAKNIQYF	TGTGCCAGCAGTTCATTTGGGACAGGGGGCCCGCTAGCCAAAAACATTCAGTACTTC	few	TRBJ2-4	TRBV27	TRBD1
CASSYGSGAGNTIYF	TGTGCCAGCAGTTACGGGTCAGGGGCTGGAAACACCATATATTTT	.	TRBJ1-3	TRBV6-5	.
CASSDWQGYGSPLHF	TGTGCCAGCAGTGACTGGCAGGGATACGGTTCACCCCTCCACTTT	.	TRBJ1-6	TRBV6-4	.
CASSRQGSTNEKLFF	TGTGCCAGCAGCCGACAGGGATCAACTAATGAAAAACTGTTTTTT	.	TRBJ1-4	TRBV9	TRBD1
CASSENTGGDEQYF	TGTGCCAGCAGTGAAAATACAGGGGGGGACGAGCAGTACTTC	many	TRBJ2-7	TRBV6-1	.
CASSPKQGSPNEKLFF	TGTGCCAGCAGCCCCAAACAGGGATCACCTAATGAAAAACTGTTTTTT	.	TRBJ1-4	TRBV16	.
CASRGLDDYTF	TGTGCCAGCAGGGGCTTGGATGACTACACCTTC	few	TRBJ1-2	TRBV28	.
CASSVGQGFVEQYF	TGTGCCAGCAGCGTCGGACAGGGATTTGTCGAGCAGTACTTC	.	TRBJ2-7	TRBV28	TRBD1
CASSRGHPSNEQYF	TGTGCCAGCAGCCGTGGACACCCGTCGAACGAGCAGTACTTC	.	TRBJ2-7	TRBV7-9	.
CASSLVGLAVSTDTQYF	TGTGCCAGCAGCTTAGTGGGACTAGCGGTTAGCACAGATACGCAGTATTTT	.	TRBJ2-3	TRBV11-2	TRBD2
CASSYVRGNSPLHF	TGTGCCAGCAGTTACGTCAGGGGAAATTCACCCCTCCACTTT	.	TRBJ1-6	TRBV6-6	.
CASSRQGGPTGELFF	TGTGCCTCGTCTCGACAGGGGGGGCCCACCGGGGAGCTGTTTTTT	.	TRBJ2-2	TRBV13	TRBD1
CASAPRDSRQDTQYF	TGTGCCAGCGCCCCCCGGGACTCACGACAAGATACGCAGTATTTT	.	TRBJ2-3	TRBV6-6	.
CASRGGGVNEKLFF	TGTGCCAGCAGAGGCGGGGGGGTGAATGAAAAACTGTTTTTT	.	TRBJ1-4	TRBV6-5	.
CASSVTGSGTEAFF	TGTGCCAGTAGTGTGACAGGGTCTGGCACTGAAGCTTTCTTT	.	TRBJ1-1	TRBV19	TRBD1
CATMGGTGYGYTF	TGTGCCACCATGGGAGGGACGGGATATGGCTACACCTTC	.	TRBJ1-2	TRBV15	.
CASSPRGNSYNEQFF	TGTGCCAGCAGCCCCCGCGGAAATTCCTACAATGAGCAGTTCTTC	.	TRBJ2-1	TRBV9	.
CATGGHHTGELFF	TGTGCCACGGGGGGGCACCACACCGGGGAGCTGTTTTTT	.	TRBJ2-2	TRBV27	TRBD2
CASSSGQGETGYTF	TGTGCCAGCAGCTCGGGACAGGGTGAGACTGGCTACACCTTC	.	TRBJ1-2	TRBV6-5	TRBD1
CASRLAGGTDTQYF	TGTGCCAGCAGGCTAGCGGGGGGCACAGATACGCAGTATTTT	.	TRBJ2-3	TRBV6-1	TRBD2
CASSLLGGSTDTQYF	TGTGCCAGCAGCTTACTTGGGGGGAGCACAGATACGCAGTATTTT	.	TRBJ2-3	TRBV11-3	.
CASSESKRVVGTDTQYF	TGCGCCAGCAGTGAGTCGAAGAGGGTAGTAGGCACAGATACGCAGTATTTT	.	TRBJ2-3	TRBV10-2	.
CASSFTGGPNTEAFF	TGTGCCAGCAGCTTTACGGGAGGGCCGAACACTGAAGCTTTCTTT	.	TRBJ1-1	TRBV7-9	.
CASSDARGSNRGLGDEQFF	TGTGCCAGCAGTGACGCCCGGGGGTCGAACAGGGGGCTCGGGGATGAGCAGTTCTTC	.	TRBJ2-1	TRBV2	TRBD1
CASSLPPDPGSHEQYF	TGCGCCAGCAGCTTGCCGCCGGATCCGGGATCCCACGAGCAGTACTTC	few	TRBJ2-7	TRBV5-1	.
CASSALRLAGIDEQYF	TGTGCCAGCAGTGCCCTCCGTTTGGCAGGGATCGACGAGCAGTACTTC	.	TRBJ2-7	TRBV2	.
CASSPLGSQVPYEQYF	TGCGCCAGCAGCCCATTGGGTTCACAGGTCCCCTACGAGCAGTACTTC	.	TRBJ2-7	TRBV5-1	.
CASSIDGPSPREQYF	TGTGCCAGTAGTATAGATGGCCCCTCTCCACGCGAGCAGTACTTC	medium-sized	TRBJ2-7	TRBV19	.
CASSQESQGGQPQHF	TGCGCCAGCAGCCAAGAATCCCAGGGGGGTCAGCCCCAGCATTTT	.	TRBJ1-5	TRBV4-3	TRBD1
CASSTRRGMTNEKLFF	TGTGCCAGTAGCACCCGGCGGGGGATGACTAATGAAAAACTGTTTTTT	.	TRBJ1-4	TRBV19	.
CASSETGAEAFF	TGTGCCAGCAGTGAAACGGGGGCTGAAGCTTTCTTT	.	TRBJ1-1	TRBV6-1	.
CASSVTVQYTEAFF	TGTGCCAGCAGCGTTACAGTTCAGTACACTGAAGCTTTCTTT	.	TRBJ1-1	TRBV7-2	.
CASSLGSGGPNNEQFF	TGCGCCAGCAGCTTGGGAAGCGGGGGCCCCAACAATGAGCAGTTCTTC	.	TRBJ2-1	TRBV5-1	TRBD2
CASSDNLRGGQLDTQYF	TGTGCCAGCAGTGATAACCTACGGGGGGGCCAGCTGGATACGCAGTATTTT	.	TRBJ2-3	TRBV6-4	TRBD2
CASTSRLDNSPLHF	TGCGCCAGCACCAGCAGGCTGGATAATTCACCCCTCCACTTT	.	TRBJ1-6	TRBV5-1	.
CAISESLGSGGFADTQYF	TGTGCCATCAGTGAGTCGCTTGGTAGCGGGGGATTTGCAGATACGCAGTATTTT	.	TRBJ2-3	TRBV10-3	TRBD2
CASSQGQPNSPLHF	TGTGCCAGCTCACAGGGACAGCCCAATTCACCCCTCCACTTT	.	TRBJ1-6	TRBV18	TRBD1
CASSSGWTEAFF	TGTGCCAGCAGCTCCGGGTGGACTGAAGCTTTCTTT	.	TRBJ1-1	TRBV13	.
CASSFPRTGGTGNTIYF	TGTGCCAGCTCATTCCCACGGACAGGGGGCACTGGAAACACCATATATTTT	.	TRBJ1-3	TRBV18	TRBD1
CASSLDTGQETQYF	TGTGCCAGCAGCTTAGATACAGGCCAAGAGACCCAGTACTTC	once	TRBJ2-5	TRBV7-9	.
CASSIDRNYGYTF	TGTGCCAGTAGTATCGACAGGAACTATGGCTACACCTTC	medium-sized	TRBJ1-2	TRBV19	.
CATSRSGTGNRNEQFF	TGTGCCACCAGCAGGTCCGGGACAGGGAACCGCAATGAGCAGTTCTTC	.	TRBJ2-1	TRBV15	TRBD1
CASSTGQGYYEQYF	TGTGCCAGCAGCACGGGACAGGGCTACTACGAGCAGTACTTC	.	TRBJ2-7	TRBV9	TRBD1